These T cell receptor beta chains were read from a single sample in a study of T cell responses to AZD1222 COVID-19 vaccine. Sequencing was performed with immunoSEQ multiplex PCR; in TCRdb, only in-frame clones are kept and a portion is missing. Here the sample spans approximately 150,000 clones, roughly nine tenths being singletons. The starting material was peripheral blood, obtained 28 days after the second AZD1222 dose. The receptors derive from an adult who received the AZD1222 COVID-19 vaccine. Both conserved end residues are part of each CDR3. Fields, in order: V gene, D gene, J gene, CDR3 protein, CDR3 DNA. D genes are given only for firm matches.

v_gene: TRBV3-1/TRBV3-2; d_gene: .; j_gene: TRBJ2-2; CDR3aa: CASSQGFSVTGELFF; CDR3nt: TGTGCCAGCAGCCAAGGATTCAGCGTCACCGGGGAGCTGTTTTTT
v_gene: TRBV24-1; d_gene: TRBD2; j_gene: TRBJ2-2; CDR3aa: CATSVPGGTGELFF; CDR3nt: TGTGCCACCAGTGTCCCGGGAGGCACCGGGGAGCTGTTTTTT
v_gene: TRBV6-5; d_gene: .; j_gene: TRBJ1-5; CDR3aa: CASSYSINEVRRPQHF; CDR3nt: TGTGCCAGCAGTTACTCGATAAACGAGGTCCGCCGGCCCCAGCATTTT
v_gene: TRBV2; d_gene: .; j_gene: TRBJ2-7; CDR3aa: CASILGVNEQYF; CDR3nt: TGTGCCAGCATCCTGGGGGTGAACGAGCAGTACTTC
v_gene: TRBV5-1; d_gene: .; j_gene: TRBJ1-1; CDR3aa: CASTVGANTEAFF; CDR3nt: TGCGCCAGCACTGTCGGGGCGAACACTGAAGCTTTCTTT
v_gene: TRBV19; d_gene: .; j_gene: TRBJ1-2; CDR3aa: CASSMKQGSDGYTF; CDR3nt: TGTGCCAGTAGTATGAAACAGGGTTCAGATGGCTACACCTTC
v_gene: TRBV28; d_gene: .; j_gene: TRBJ1-1; CDR3aa: CASSRGTPSDTEAFF; CDR3nt: TGTGCCAGCAGTCGGGGGACACCCTCGGACACTGAAGCTTTCTTT
v_gene: TRBV2; d_gene: .; j_gene: TRBJ1-6; CDR3aa: CASSENLTPVNSPLHF; CDR3nt: TGTGCCAGCAGTGAAAATTTAACCCCTGTTAATTCACCCCTCCACTTT
v_gene: TRBV19; d_gene: .; j_gene: TRBJ2-1; CDR3aa: CASSRDLGEQFF; CDR3nt: TGTGCCAGTAGTAGGGACTTAGGTGAGCAGTTCTTC
v_gene: TRBV9; d_gene: TRBD1; j_gene: TRBJ1-2; CDR3aa: CASSPRRGDAGYTF; CDR3nt: TGTGCCAGCAGCCCTCGCAGGGGGGATGCTGGCTACACCTTC
v_gene: TRBV9; d_gene: .; j_gene: TRBJ2-1; CDR3aa: CASSPRGDRAYNEQFF; CDR3nt: TGTGCCAGCAGCCCCCGCGGGGACAGAGCCTACAATGAGCAGTTCTTC
v_gene: TRBV7-3; d_gene: .; j_gene: TRBJ1-1; CDR3aa: CASSLNGADAEAFF; CDR3nt: TGTGCCAGCAGCTTAAACGGGGCGGACGCTGAAGCTTTCTTT
v_gene: TRBV3-1/TRBV3-2; d_gene: .; j_gene: TRBJ1-1; CDR3aa: CASSQDPGRHTEAFF; CDR3nt: TGTGCCAGCAGCCAAGATCCGGGGAGACACACTGAAGCTTTCTTT
v_gene: TRBV10-3; d_gene: TRBD1; j_gene: TRBJ2-5; CDR3aa: CAISERDRGSPETQYF; CDR3nt: TGTGCCATCAGTGAAAGGGACAGGGGGTCTCCAGAGACCCAGTACTTC
v_gene: TRBV19; d_gene: .; j_gene: TRBJ2-2; CDR3aa: CASTTGWSTGELFF; CDR3nt: TGTGCCAGTACGACTGGTTGGAGCACCGGGGAGCTGTTTTTT